The clone carrying this TCR beta chain appeared a few times. Its antigen is not identified. The V and J ends lost 4 bases and 6 bases, in that order; junction bases with no gene match: 10. Looked up from germline, CDR1 is SGHRS and CDR2 is YFSETQ. The CDR3 spans 15 residues. 5'RACE with constant-segment primers yielded barcoded, UMI-tagged TCR alpha and TCR beta cDNA libraries. TCRdb ran MiXCR on the 5' RACE reads and lists one entry per CDR3 protein. Of 250,000 to 350,000 distinct CDR3 sequences in the sample, roughly 19% were seen once. These data are taken from a study of T-cell memory formation after mild COVID-19. Overall study context: Largely, TCR clusters stayed within a single donor.

Overall study findings and caveats: Whether day 37 second-wave clones are SARS-CoV-2-specific was not confirmed. Whereas later expanders leaned CD4+, clones contracting day 15 to 85 showed a balanced CD4/CD8 makeup.

Material: PBMCs or a T cell subset sorted from them (not recorded which). This rearrangement joins TRBV5-1 to TRBJ1-1; TRBD1 aligns across 9 bases. The receptor was derived from a man younger than 30 who had mild COVID-19 (a few samples of this study predate the infection). Cell type and time point are not known. The CDR3, as DNA: TGCGCCAGCAGCCCACGACAGGGGGAACGCCCTGAAGCTTTCTTT. Translating it yields CASSPRQGERPEAFF.